These T cell receptor beta chains were read from a single sample in a study of T-cell memory formation after mild COVID-19. TCRdb re-called the 5' RACE reads with MiXCR, one entry per CDR3 protein. The data show about 350,000 distinct CDR3 sequences, with about 13% seen just once and over 20% held by the top ten. The sequencing input was PBMCs or a T cell subset sorted from them (not recorded which). Receptors originate from a man younger than 35 who had mild COVID-19 (a few samples of this study predate the infection). Cell type and time point are not known. Each CDR3 is given without its conserved first and last residue. Size values are once, few and many counts, or a class for expanded clones, and some rows have none.

clone size,J gene,V gene,CDR3 protein
few,TRBJ1-2,TRBV7-6,ASSLERGDGYT
.,TRBJ2-1,TRBV4-1,ASSRRRGTSEYNEQF
few,TRBJ2-7,TRBV9,ASSVGGDEQY
few,TRBJ2-5,TRBV29-1,SVIPREEETQY
few,TRBJ2-5,TRBV18,ASSGLAGAKETQY
.,TRBJ2-5,TRBV7-8,ASGHGETQY
.,TRBJ1-4,TRBV20-1,SAAPGWQGEKLF
many,TRBJ2-1,TRBV7-2,ASSLIFGVQF
few,TRBJ2-3,TRBV4-2,ASSQVVGGAADTQY
few,TRBJ2-1,TRBV7-9,ASSSMAIEQF
.,TRBJ1-1,TRBV27,ASSLIWGGRTEAF
many,TRBJ2-1,TRBV7-2,ASSLVGLDISNEQF
.,TRBJ2-7,TRBV4-1,ASSQDPLSYEQY
.,TRBJ2-1,TRBV15,ATSKGNSYNEQF
.,TRBJ2-4,TRBV19,ASSITSGAFSGSNIQY
few,TRBJ1-1,TRBV9,ASSAHWVPGQGLNTEAF
.,TRBJ1-5,TRBV9,ASTPSGQENQPQH
.,TRBJ2-2,TRBV6-5,ASSALAGSNTGELF